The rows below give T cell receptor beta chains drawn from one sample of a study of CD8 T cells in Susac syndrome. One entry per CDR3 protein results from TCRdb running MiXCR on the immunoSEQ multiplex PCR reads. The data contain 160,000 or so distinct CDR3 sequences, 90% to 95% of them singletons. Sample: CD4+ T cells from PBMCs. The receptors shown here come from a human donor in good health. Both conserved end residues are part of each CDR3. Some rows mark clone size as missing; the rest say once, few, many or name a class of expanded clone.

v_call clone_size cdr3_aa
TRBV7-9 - CASSLSQGAWGYTF
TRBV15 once CATSRAGLGATNEKLFF
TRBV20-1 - CSASREGTEAFF
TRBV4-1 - CASSLNRDIRSQPQHF
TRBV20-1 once CSAEQGEYQPQHF
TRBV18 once CASSPPGTGGSNTEAFF
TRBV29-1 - CSATGYTGELFF
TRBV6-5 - CASTRGAGANVLTF
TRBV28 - CASLDREQYF
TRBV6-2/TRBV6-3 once CASRQPFLNNYGYTF
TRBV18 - CATGFQANTEAFF
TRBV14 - CASSQGGNYGYTF
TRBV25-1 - CASSDIRDTGELFF
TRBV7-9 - CASSLSGAYTGELFF
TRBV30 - CAWSVKAGGEQYF
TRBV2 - CASTSDGQETQYF
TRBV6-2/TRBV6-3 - CASSYAGSPSSGANVLTF
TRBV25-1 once CASSEYGEELFF
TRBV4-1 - CASSHLGRAAFEQYF
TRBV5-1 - CASSLIWSYSNQPQHF
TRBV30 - CAWSVRADYGYTF
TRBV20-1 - CSARAGPAKYEQYF
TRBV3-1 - CASSSSTFERGGNEQFF
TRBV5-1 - CASGTEANYGYTF
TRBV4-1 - CASSQLPGANGYTF
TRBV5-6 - CASSFLGLAEVYEQYF
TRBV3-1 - CASSQDLGSPRDTQYF
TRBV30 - CAWRPREAQYF
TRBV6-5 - CASALRGLGTDTQYF
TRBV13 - CASSLGRVPETQYF
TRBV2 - CASSPSERRYF